Below, 29 T cell receptor beta chains from the same sample are listed, as sequenced in a study of cytomegalovirus exposure and HLA in healthy donors. PCR used 60 Vbeta primers and 13 Jbeta primers. TCRdb's copy holds only in-frame clones and misses some; the assay was immunoSEQ multiplex PCR. The sample's table shows 74,000 or so clones. The sequencing sample was made of PBMCs. The receptors stem from a woman in her sixties or seventies in good health and CMV-seronegative.

This sequence joins TRBV6-5 and TRBJ1-5; D might be TRBD1 (5 bases). Germline CDR1 reads MNHEY; CDR2 reads SVGAGI. The CDR3 consists of 13 residues. V lost 1 base to trimming and J lost 9 bases, with 10 bases between them. The CDR3 DNA sequence: TGTGCCAGCAGTTACTTTTCCGGGGGGCCCCAGCATTTT. Its protein is CASSYFSGGPQHF.

The J gene is TRBJ1-3, the V gene TRBV18, with a tentative D call TRBD1 (6 bases). Germline V gene data show CDR1 as KGHSH and CDR2 as LQKENI. This CDR3 contains 16 residues. V lost 0 bases and J lost 0, with 9 bases in between. In DNA form, the CDR3 reads TGTGCCAGCTCACCACCGGGAGGGGGCTCTGGAAACACCATATATTTT. Translating gives CASSPPGGGSGNTIYF.

V usage is TRBV6-5 and J usage is TRBJ2-3; D is possibly TRBD2 (5 bases). This CDR3 region has 16 residues. Trimming took off 1 base at V and 2 bases at J, with 13 bases between the two ends. Germline loops: CDR1 MNHEY, CDR2 SVGAGI. CDR3 residues: CASSYFATNPTDTQYF. CDR3 nucleotide sequence: TGTGCCAGCAGTTACTTTGCGACTAATCCCACAGATACGCAGTATTTT.

The chain employs TRBV27 and TRBJ1-5; D possibly corresponds to TRBD1 (6 bases). The germline V gene has CDR1 MNHEY and CDR2 SMNVEV (reference sequence). The CDR3 runs 15 residues. With 2 bases removed from V and 7 bases from J, the gap between germline ends came to 15 bases. In DNA, the CDR3 is TGTGCCAGCAGTTTAAGTTTCAGGGGAAGCCAGCCCCAGCATTTT. Amino acids: CASSLSFRGSQPQHF.

The chain combines TRBV2 with TRBJ2-5; the match to TRBD2 covers 7 bases. Germline values: CDR1 SNHLY, CDR2 FYNNEI. The V and J ends lost 6 bases and 1 base, in that order; junction bases with no gene match: 8. The CDR3 loop spans 15 amino acids. CDR3 protein: CASSHDSGGQETQYF. For the CDR3, the DNA is TGTGCCAGCAGCCACGACTCGGGGGGCCAAGAGACCCAGTACTTC.

The genes are TRBV28 and TRBJ1-1; D unresolved. The CDR3 runs 13 residues. Between the trimmed V and J ends, which lost 3 bases and 0 bases, there was a span of 5 bases. Germline V gives CDR1 MDHEN, CDR2 SYDVKM. CDR3 DNA: TGTGCCAGCAGTTTTGCAGTGAACACTGAAGCTTTCTTT. It is translated as CASSFAVNTEAFF.

J is TRBJ1-5 and V is TRBV19, with D tentatively TRBD1 (5 bases). Germline assignment: CDR1 LNHDA and CDR2 SQIVND (reference sequence). The ends were cut back, 5 bases at V and 6 bases at J, with 20 bases in the middle. This CDR3 is 16 amino acids long. CDR3: CASSPGGGRTSQPQHF. The CDR3 DNA reads as TGTGCCAGTAGTCCCGGGGGAGGGAGAACGAGTCAGCCCCAGCATTTT.

The chain carries TRBV5-5 and TRBJ2-5; 8 nucleotides line up with TRBD2. CDR1 and CDR2 from the germline V gene are SGHKS and YYEKEE (reference sequence). Trimming removed 2 bases from V and 4 bases from J; junction bases left unmatched: 16. The CDR3 sequence is 18 residues long. CDR3 loop: CASSFRGKLAALGETQYF. Here the CDR3 DNA reads TGTGCCAGCAGCTTCCGGGGGAAACTAGCGGCACTGGGAGAGACCCAGTACTTC.

The chain links TRBV18 to TRBJ2-2, with unresolved D. The CDR3 is 12 residues long. Trimming took off 5 bases at V and 7 bases at J, with 8 bases between the two ends. The V gene's germline CDR1 is KGHSH and CDR2 LQKENI. CDR3 protein: CASSSPGGELFF. The CDR3 region has the DNA TGTGCCAGCTCATCCCCAGGCGGGGAGCTGTTTTTT.

This chain links TRBV7-2 with TRBJ2-3; D uncertain. The V end was cut by 5 bases, the J end by 0 bases, with 3 bases between. The length of the CDR3 is 12 residues. Germline CDR1 reads SGHTA; CDR2 reads FQGNSA. CDR3 sequence (DNA): TGTGCCAGCAGCACTAGCACAGATACGCAGTATTTT. Translation gives CASSTSTDTQYF. Using reference TRBV7-2 and TRBJ2-3 for the parts outside the CDR3, the full variable domain is GAGVSQSPSNKVTEKGKDVELRCDPISGHTALYWYRQSLGQGLEFLIYFQGNSAPDKSGLPSDRFSAERTGGSVSTLTIQRTQQEDSAVYLCASSTSTDTQYFGPGTRLTVL.

The chain has TRBV5-1 and TRBJ1-2, with D maybe TRBD1 (6 bases). The V end was cut by 4 bases, the J end by 7 bases, with 17 bases between. CDR1 is SGHRS, CDR2 YFSETQ, per germline. The CDR3 extends over 14 amino acids. CDR3 nucleotides: TGCGCCAGCAGCCCGCCGGGGGGGGCGGGTGGCTACACCTTC. The encoded protein is CASSPPGGAGGYTF.

This sequence joins TRBV19 and TRBJ2-5, with D possibly being TRBD1 (6 bases). Germline-derived CDR1 and CDR2 are LNHDA and SQIVND (reference sequence). V lost 6 bases to trimming and J lost 4 bases, with 21 bases between them. There are 16 residues in the CDR3. The DNA of the CDR3 is TGTGCCAGTAGCCCGGGGCGGCTTACAGGGCCAGAGACCCAGTACTTC. Amino acids: CASSPGRLTGPETQYF.

V usage is TRBV29-1 and J usage is TRBJ1-5, with D tentatively TRBD1 (5 bases). CDR3 length: 12 amino acids. The germline gives CDR1 SQVTM, CDR2 ANQGSEA. The ends were cut back, 4 bases at V and 4 bases at J, with 8 bases in the middle. The CDR3 here is CSVGSGNQPQHF. The CDR3 DNA reads as TGCAGCGTTGGCTCAGGGAATCAGCCCCAGCATTTT. Looking up the rest from reference TRBV29-1 and TRBJ1-5 gives the full variable domain: SAVISQKPSRDICQRGTSLTIQCQVDSQVTMMFWYRQQPGQSLTLIATANQGSEATYESGFVIDKFPISRPNLTFSTLTVSNMSPEDSSIYLCSVGSGNQPQHFGDGTRLSIL.

This chain links TRBV14 with TRBJ2-1, with 8 positions matching TRBD1. The length of the CDR3 is 15 residues. Germline V CDR1 and CDR2: SGHDN, FVKESK. J lost 8 bases, V lost 4 bases, and 10 bases had no gene match. CDR3 sequence reads: CASSRRGAGGDEQFF. In DNA form, the CDR3 reads TGTGCCAGCAGCCGCCGAGGGGCAGGGGGCGATGAGCAGTTCTTC.

The chain joins TRBV28 to TRBJ1-4; 7 bases map to TRBD1. CDR1 is MDHEN, CDR2 SYDVKM, per germline. This CDR3 has 14 amino acids. With V trimmed by 8 bases and J by 3 bases, 6 bases remained unmatched. CDR3 nucleotide sequence: TGTGCCAGCCGAATCGGGACAGCTAATGAAAAACTGTTTTTT. It yields the protein CASRIGTANEKLFF.

This chain connects TRBV4-2 to TRBJ2-5; 7 bases are a match to TRBD2. Trimming at V came to 0 bases and at J to 1 base, leaving 5 bases not matched to a gene. This CDR3 region has 16 residues. Germline V gene sequence: CDR1 LGHNA, CDR2 YNFKEQ. CDR3 coding DNA: TGTGCCAGCAGCCAAGAGGACTCGGGGGGCCAAGAGACCCAGTACTTC. This encodes CASSQEDSGGQETQYF.

The rearrangement links TRBV5-1 to TRBJ2-2, with 8 bases aligning to TRBD2. Trimming took 4 bases from V and 6 from J; bases not matched to a gene: 8. Germline V CDR1 and CDR2: SGHRS, YFSETQ. There are 15 residues in the CDR3. The CDR3 protein is CASSPAVAGPGELFF. In nucleotides, the CDR3 is TGCGCCAGCAGCCCGGCAGTAGCGGGACCCGGGGAGCTGTTTTTT.

This chain joins TRBV11-2 and TRBJ1-2; TRBD1 agrees at 8 bases. The trim removed 0 bases at V and 8 bases at J, leaving 5 bases unmatched. The CDR3 consists of 14 residues. Looked up from germline, CDR1 is SGHAT and CDR2 is FQNNGV. CDR3 loop: CASSLEWAGGGYTF. The CDR3 DNA reads as TGTGCCAGCAGCTTAGAGTGGGCAGGGGGCGGCTACACCTTC.

The chain employs TRBV25-1 and TRBJ2-3; D might be TRBD2 (5 bases). The germline V and J ends were trimmed by 6 bases and 2 bases, with 12 bases remaining between them. This CDR3 has 14 amino acids. Per the germline V gene, CDR1 is MGHDK and CDR2 is SYGVNS. CDR3 sequence reads: CASRSDSYTDTQYF. The CDR3 DNA follows: TGTGCCAGCAGGTCGGACTCCTACACAGATACGCAGTATTTT. Looking up the rest from reference TRBV25-1 and TRBJ2-3 gives the full variable domain: EADIYQTPRYLVIGTGKKITLECSQTMGHDKMYWYQQDPGMELHLIHYSYGVNSTEKGDLSSESTVSRIRTEHFPLTLESARPSHTSQYLCASRSDSYTDTQYFGPGTRLTVL.

The genes are TRBV11-2 and TRBJ2-1; D possibly corresponds to TRBD2 (6 bases). The CDR3 totals 15 residues. Deletions cut 5 bases from V and 2 bases from J, with 13 bases between. CDR1 and CDR2 from the germline V gene are SGHAT and FQNNGV. The CDR3 here is CASSRRGGAYNEQFF. The CDR3 DNA reads as TGTGCCAGCAGCCGGAGGGGAGGCGCCTACAATGAGCAGTTCTTC.

The chain joins TRBV10-2 to TRBJ1-5; 11 bases fit TRBD1. J lost 4 bases, V lost 10 bases, and 9 bases had no gene match. The length of the CDR3 is 15 residues. Germline CDR1 WSHSY, CDR2 SAAADI. The chain's CDR3 is CANTPGTGGNQPQHF. The CDR3 DNA reads TGCGCCAACACTCCCGGGACAGGGGGTAATCAGCCCCAGCATTTT.

J is TRBJ1-1 and V is TRBV7-3, with TRBD1 as a possible D gene (6 bases). Between the trimmed V and J ends, which lost 3 bases and 4 bases, there was a span of 12 bases. Germline assignment: CDR1 SGHTA and CDR2 FQGTGA. The CDR3 is 14 residues long. The CDR3 is CASSFQGSGTEAFF. CDR3 sequence (DNA): TGTGCCAGCAGCTTCCAGGGGAGCGGCACTGAAGCTTTCTTT.

The rearrangement joins TRBV2 to TRBJ2-7, with D perhaps matching TRBD1 (5 bases). The germline CDR1 and CDR2 sequences are SNHLY and FYNNEI. The CDR3 contains 14 residues. V was clipped by 2 bases and J by 0 bases, with 8 bases between them. For the CDR3, the DNA is TGTGCCAGCAGTGAACAGGGTCCCTCCTACGAGCAGTACTTC. This translates into CASSEQGPSYEQYF. Variable domain in full (rest from reference TRBV2 and TRBJ2-7): EPEVTQTPSHQVTQMGQEVILRCVPISNHLYFYWYRQILGQKVEFLVSFYNNEISEKSEIFDDQFSVERPDGSNFTLKIRSTKLEDSAMYFCASSEQGPSYEQYFGPGTRLTVT.

V gene TRBV25-1 combines with J gene TRBJ1-2; 7 bases fit TRBD1. Losses at the gene ends were 1 base for V and 4 bases for J; bases not matched to a gene: 9. Germline values: CDR1 MGHDK, CDR2 SYGVNS. The CDR3 is 16 residues long. The CDR3 sequence is CASSESSGQGGYGYTF. The DNA of the CDR3 is TGTGCCAGCAGTGAATCATCGGGGCAGGGGGGCTATGGCTACACCTTC.

This sequence joins TRBV19 and TRBJ2-1; D is unresolved. The germline V gene encodes CDR1 LNHDA and CDR2 SQIVND (reference sequence). Trimming left V 5 bases short and J 2 bases short, with 7 bases between. This CDR3 has 13 residues. In DNA form, the CDR3 reads TGTGCCAGTAGTGAAGCTGCCTACAATGAGCAGTTCTTC. Amino acid sequence: CASSEAAYNEQFF.

The genes are TRBV6-4 and TRBJ2-1; TRBD2 is a possible D gene (6 bases). This CDR3 spans 15 amino acids. Germline CDR1 is MRHNA and CDR2 is SNTAGT. Trimming took off 0 bases at V and 0 bases at J, with 6 bases between the two ends. This chain's CDR3 is CASSDSSGSYNEQFF. In nucleotides, the CDR3 is TGTGCCAGCAGTGACTCTAGCGGCTCCTACAATGAGCAGTTCTTC.

V is TRBV27 and J is TRBJ2-5; TRBD2 matches at 9 bases. Losses at the gene ends were 3 bases for V and 1 base for J; bases not matched to a gene: 6. CDR1 and CDR2 from the germline V gene are MNHEY and SMNVEV (reference sequence). The CDR3 extends over 16 amino acids. CDR3 amino acids: CASSLIAGAIQETQYF. As DNA, the CDR3 is TGTGCCAGCAGTTTGATAGCGGGGGCGATCCAAGAGACCCAGTACTTC.

This sequence joins TRBV4-1 and TRBJ2-5, with 14 bases lining up with TRBD2. V trimming: 3 bases; J trimming: 7 bases; junction bases outside the gene matches: 4. This CDR3 region has 15 residues. CDR1 is MGHRA and CDR2 is YSYEKL in the germline V gene. The CDR3 nucleotides are TGCGCCAGCAGCCACCAGGGACTAGCGGGAGCGACCCAGTACTTC. This sequence encodes CASSHQGLAGATQYF.

This rearrangement joins TRBV28 to TRBJ1-5; D may be TRBD1 (6 bases). V was shortened by 1 base and J by 4 bases, with 8 bases between the two germline ends. There are 14 residues in the CDR3. Germline lookup yields CDR1 MDHEN and CDR2 SYDVKM. The CDR3 sequence is CASSLSDRNQPQHF. In DNA form, the CDR3 reads TGTGCCAGCAGTTTATCGGACAGAAATCAGCCCCAGCATTTT.